This TCR beta chain was found in a study of blood T cell repertoires in COVID-19. Study as a whole: Acute-phase and convalescent COVID-19 samples originated in the United States, Italy and Spain. Sources were T cells, B-cell-depleted T cells, or PBMCs; the material itself was cDNA or gDNA.

In the authors' methods: Amplification from reference gene primers served as the basis for estimated nucleated cell counts. Data came from immunoSEQ multiplex PCR; TCRdb stores just in-frame clones and leaves some out. That table furnishes V, J and clone size, whereas the DNA furnished D and trimming. The sample shows about 310,000 clones, roughly nine tenths of them seen only once. This CDR3 region has 19 residues. The germline CDR1 and CDR2 sequences are MNHNY and SVGAGI (reference sequence). Trimming removed 5 bases from V and 1 base from J; junction bases left unmatched: 13. This sequence was found in a young man with active or convalescent COVID-19. The sequencing sample was made of peripheral blood. The chain couples TRBV6-6 to TRBJ1-6, with TRBD1 matching over 8 bases. The CDR3 region is CASSPGQGGEGSYNSPLHF. DNA for the CDR3: TGTGCCAGCAGTCCAGGACAGGGCGGTGAGGGTTCCTATAATTCACCCCTCCACTTT.